This T cell receptor beta chain was sequenced in a study of blood T cell repertoires in COVID-19. Study summary: T cells, B-cell-depleted T cells, or PBMCs provided the cDNA or gDNA that served as material.

In germline, CDR1 is SGHRS, CDR2 YFSETQ. Trimming removed 0 bases from V and 0 bases from J, with 10 bases in between. The CDR3 is 16 residues long. Sequenced by immunoSEQ multiplex PCR; TCRdb stores in-frame clones only, minus some. The sample carries roughly 110,000 clones, roughly 81% recorded once. The sequenced sample consisted of peripheral blood. This receptor was taken from a human donor in a cohort sampled during active COVID-19. This chain links TRBV5-1 with TRBJ1-3, with D perhaps TRBD1 (6 bases). CDR3 nucleotides: TGCGCCAGCAGCTTGGGGGACAAAAGCTCTGGAAACACCATATATTTT. Its protein product is CASSLGDKSSGNTIYF. Together with reference TRBV5-1 and TRBJ1-3, the CDR3 gives the full variable domain: KAGVTQTPRYLIKTRGQQVTLSCSPISGHRSVSWYQQTPGQGLQFLFEYFSETQRNKGNFPGRFSGRQFSNSRSEMNVSTLELGDSALYLCASSLGDKSSGNTIYFGEGSWLTVV.